A selection of T cell receptor beta chains follows, all from one sample in a study of T cells in Graves' hyperthyroidism and ophthalmopathy. TCRdb recomputed calls from the multiplex PCR reads with MiXCR, one row per CDR3 protein. Seen here are more than 650,000 distinct CDR3 sequences, around 15% observed once, and the top ten hold 10%. The material sequenced was blood. The receptors derive from a woman younger than 30 with Graves' hyperthyroidism. The CDR3 runs from the conserved cysteine through the conserved F or W. The D gene is left open where the match is weak. Expanded clones are given a class, and other clones once, few, many or no size at all.

V	D	J	size	CDR3	DNA
TRBV9	-	TRBJ2-7	-	CASSAVGDLTYEQYF	TGTGCCAGCAGCGCAGTGGGGGACTTAACCTACGAGCAGTACTTC
TRBV19	-	TRBJ1-2	-	CASTGKNDGYGYTF	TGTGCCAGTACGGGCAAGAATGATGGCTATGGCTACACCTTC
TRBV4-2	TRBD2	TRBJ2-7	many	CASSQVASGSGYEQYF	TGTGCCAGCAGCCAAGTAGCTAGCGGGAGTGGGTACGAGCAGTACTTC
TRBV5-8	TRBD2	TRBJ2-3	-	CASGLVGREADTQYF	TGTGCCAGCGGGCTTGTTGGGCGGGAGGCAGATACGCAGTATTTT
TRBV6-2/TRBV6-3	-	TRBJ2-2	few	CASSVPEGAGELFF	TGTGCCAGCAGCGTACCGGAGGGGGCCGGGGAGCTGTTTTTT
TRBV28	TRBD1	TRBJ1-5	few	CASSFRDRFNQPQHF	TGTGCCAGCAGCTTCCGGGACAGGTTCAATCAGCCCCAGCATTTT
TRBV11-2	-	TRBJ2-1	few	CASSLEQNNEQFF	TGTGCCAGCAGCTTAGAACAGAACAATGAGCAGTTCTTC
TRBV20-1	-	TRBJ2-1	many	CSARDLARGVYNEQFF	TGCAGTGCTAGAGATCTGGCTAGGGGGGTTTACAATGAGCAGTTCTTC
TRBV3-1	-	TRBJ2-7	many	CASSRADEQYF	TGTGCCAGCTCGCGGGCCGACGAGCAGTACTTC
TRBV15	TRBD2	TRBJ2-3	-	CATSGAGTSGHTDTQYF	TGTGCCACCAGCGGGGCCGGGACTAGCGGACACACAGATACGCAGTATTTT
TRBV6-5	TRBD1	TRBJ1-2	-	CASSYPGQGRLYGYTF	TGTGCCAGCAGTTACCCCGGACAGGGGCGCTTATATGGCTACACCTTC
TRBV2	-	TRBJ2-1	-	CASISGLGSYNEQFF	TGTGCCAGCATTAGCGGTCTGGGCTCCTACAATGAGCAGTTCTTC
TRBV11-2	TRBD2	TRBJ2-2	many	CASSLDVIRTSRNTGELFF	TGTGCCAGCAGCTTAGATGTTATTAGGACTAGCAGGAACACCGGGGAGCTGTTTTTT
TRBV10-2	TRBD2	TRBJ2-1	few	CASTPPTSGPYNEQFF	TGCGCCAGCACCCCGCCGACTAGCGGGCCATACAATGAGCAGTTCTTC
TRBV27	-	TRBJ1-2	many	CASGSQGLPYGYTF	TGTGCCAGCGGATCCCAGGGACTTCCCTATGGCTACACCTTC
TRBV11-2	TRBD1	TRBJ2-5	-	CASSPYLGQVPLQWYF	TGTGCCAGCAGCCCCTACTTAGGACAGGTTCCCCTTCAGTGGTACTTC
TRBV5-1	TRBD2	TRBJ2-7	-	CASSFGGGLTYEQYF	TGCGCCAGCAGCTTTGGGGGGGGGTTGACCTACGAGCAGTACTTC
TRBV19	TRBD1	TRBJ1-1	-	CASSMRQGMMNTEAFF	TGTGCCAGTAGTATGCGACAGGGAATGATGAACACTGAAGCTTTCTTT
TRBV7-9	-	TRBJ1-4	many	CASSPKDRMREKLFF	TGTGCCAGCAGCCCGAAGGACAGAATGCGGGAAAAACTGTTTTTT
TRBV7-6	-	TRBJ2-7	many	CASSSRWRGDNSKRFEQYF	TGTGCCAGCAGCTCCCGGTGGAGGGGGGATAATTCCAAGCGCTTCGAGCAGTACTTC
TRBV7-2	-	TRBJ2-6	few	CASSSRGAPASGANVLTF	TGTGCCAGCAGCTCCCGGGGCGCCCCGGCCTCTGGGGCCAACGTCCTGACTTTC
TRBV19	-	TRBJ1-5	few	CASSIGGGGSNQPQHF	TGTGCCAGTAGTATAGGTGGCGGGGGTAGCAATCAGCCCCAGCATTTT
TRBV20-1	-	TRBJ2-5	-	CSARGITSRKRETQYF	TGCAGTGCTAGAGGGATTACTAGCAGGAAACGGGAGACCCAGTACTTC
TRBV7-9	-	TRBJ2-1	many	CASSPVIWEQFF	TGTGCCAGCAGCCCGGTTATCTGGGAGCAGTTCTTC
TRBV11-2	-	TRBJ2-7	many	CASSWVYEQYF	TGTGCCAGCAGCTGGGTATACGAGCAGTACTTC
TRBV2	-	TRBJ2-5	many	CARRKWRGDQETQYF	TGTGCCAGGAGAAAATGGCGGGGAGACCAAGAGACCCAGTACTTC
TRBV2	-	TRBJ1-6	many	CASSEGLGIENSPLHF	TGTGCCAGCAGTGAGGGTTTGGGGATCGAAAATTCACCCCTCCACTTT
TRBV5-1	TRBD1	TRBJ2-4	many	CASSLWTGLAKNIQYF	TGCGCCAGCAGCCTGTGGACAGGACTAGCCAAAAACATTCAGTACTTC
TRBV2	-	TRBJ2-7	many	CASRGLFHYEQYF	TGTGCCAGCCGGGGACTTTTCCACTACGAGCAGTACTTC
TRBV7-9	-	TRBJ2-3	-	CASSLVLSGDLDTQYF	TGTGCCAGCAGCTTAGTACTATCGGGGGACCTAGATACGCAGTATTTT
TRBV2	-	TRBJ2-1	many	CASSWAQGIDEQFF	TGTGCCAGCTCGTGGGCACAGGGCATAGATGAGCAGTTCTTC
TRBV20-1	-	TRBJ1-3	few	CSASRGLSGNTIYF	TGCAGTGCTAGCCGGGGCCTCTCTGGAAACACCATATATTTT
TRBV11-2	TRBD1	TRBJ2-5	many	CASTSGDRGGETQYF	TGTGCCAGCACCTCCGGAGACAGGGGGGGGGAGACCCAGTACTTC
TRBV20-1	-	TRBJ1-5	-	CSARGTPFQPQHF	TGCAGTGCTAGAGGTACCCCATTTCAGCCCCAGCATTTT
TRBV25-1	TRBD2	TRBJ2-1	-	CASSEHRGLAALGNEQFF	TGTGCCAGCAGTGAACACCGGGGACTAGCGGCCCTCGGGAATGAGCAGTTCTTC
TRBV6-2/TRBV6-3	-	TRBJ1-5	-	CASGEGGGNQPQHF	TGTGCCAGCGGGGAGGGCGGGGGCAATCAGCCCCAGCATTTT
TRBV5-1	TRBD2	TRBJ2-1	many	CASSSTSGSYNEQFF	TGTGCCAGCAGCTCGACTAGCGGGAGTTATAATGAGCAGTTCTTC
TRBV11-2	-	TRBJ2-1	many	CASSLTAGVNEQFF	TGTGCCAGCAGCTTAACCGCAGGGGTCAATGAGCAGTTCTTC
TRBV12-3/TRBV12-4	-	TRBJ2-7	-	CASSPIGESSYEQYF	TGTGCCAGCAGCCCCATCGGGGAGAGCTCCTACGAGCAGTACTTC
TRBV28	-	TRBJ1-4	-	CASSLQGFGGENEKLFF	TGTGCCAGCAGCCTACAGGGTTTTGGGGGAGAAAATGAAAAACTGTTTTTT
TRBV27	TRBD2	TRBJ2-7	many	CASSLSGRGLGEQYF	TGTGCCAGCAGTTTATCGGGGCGGGGGTTAGGCGAGCAGTACTTC
TRBV6-2/TRBV6-3	-	TRBJ2-2	few	CASRKANTGELFF	TGTGCCAGCAGAAAAGCAAACACCGGGGAGCTGTTTTTT
TRBV12-3/TRBV12-4	-	TRBJ1-1	many	CASSFSRGTEAFF	TGTGCCAGCAGTTTTAGTAGGGGGACTGAAGCTTTCTTT
TRBV4-1	-	TRBJ1-1	-	CASSQGLGGTEAFF	TGCGCCAGCAGCCAAGGGCTGGGGGGGACTGAAGCTTTCTTT
TRBV11-2	-	TRBJ2-3	many	CASSSGRGPDTQYF	TGTGCCAGCAGCTCGGGCAGGGGCCCGGATACGCAGTATTTT
TRBV30	-	TRBJ1-5	many	CAWSVGTSSGQPQHF	TGTGCCTGGAGTGTAGGGACATCATCGGGGCAGCCCCAGCATTTT